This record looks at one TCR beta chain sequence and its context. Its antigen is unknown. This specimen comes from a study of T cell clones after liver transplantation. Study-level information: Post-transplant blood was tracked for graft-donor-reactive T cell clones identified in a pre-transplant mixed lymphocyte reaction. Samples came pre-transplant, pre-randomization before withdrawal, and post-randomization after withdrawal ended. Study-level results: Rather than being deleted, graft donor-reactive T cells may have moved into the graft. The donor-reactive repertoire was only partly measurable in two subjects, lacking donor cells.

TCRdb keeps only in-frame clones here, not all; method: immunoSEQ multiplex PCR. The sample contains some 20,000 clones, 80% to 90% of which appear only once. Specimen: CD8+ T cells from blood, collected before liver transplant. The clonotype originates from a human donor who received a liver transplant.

The CDR3 DNA reads TGCGCCAGCAGCCCGGACTTGAACACTGAAGCTTTCTTT. This encodes CASSPDLNTEAFF. J is TRBJ1-1 and V is TRBV5-1; D gene uncertain. The CDR3 is made up of 13 amino acids. The ends were cut back, 4 bases at V and 0 bases at J, with 7 bases in the middle. Germline V lookup: CDR1 SGHRS, CDR2 YFSETQ.